These T cell receptor beta chains were read from a single sample in a study of blood T cell repertoires in COVID-19. Assay used: immunoSEQ multiplex PCR; TCRdb lists only in-frame clones, some missing. Of around 130,000 clones in the sample, approximately 77% are singletons; the top ten hold around 20%. Sequenced input: peripheral blood. These receptors all stem from a man older than 75 with acute or convalescent COVID-19. Both conserved end residues are trimmed from each CDR3. The order of the fields is J gene, V gene, CDR3 protein.

TRBJ2-5,TRBV5-4,ASSLEPGGETQY
TRBJ2-1,TRBV7-9,ASSFERGGNEQF
TRBJ1-2,TRBV29-1,SVEGTQGLERYGYT
TRBJ1-3,TRBV10-3,AISEWGHNSGNTIY
TRBJ1-1,TRBV28,ATFPLGQKAF
TRBJ2-5,TRBV30,AWSVVNAEEETQY
TRBJ2-1,TRBV5-5,ASTPPPGQGHNEQF
TRBJ1-1,TRBV7-9,ASSLFGVENTEAF
TRBJ2-5,TRBV5-4,ASTKSGGPQETQY
TRBJ2-7,TRBV29-1,SVAPSGTVTYEQY
TRBJ1-1,TRBV4-1,ASSQAAGITEAF
TRBJ2-1,TRBV5-1,ASGEGTGNYNEQF
TRBJ2-5,TRBV3-1/TRBV3-2,ASSQDRGQGTGETQY
TRBJ2-7,TRBV11-2,ASSSDRLSYEQY
TRBJ2-1,TRBV6-2/TRBV6-3,ASSYSRPGQGAGEQF
TRBJ2-3,TRBV5-1,ASSTGSVSDTQY
TRBJ2-7,TRBV7-2,ASSLMGDGGYEQY
TRBJ2-7,TRBV30,AWSAGTGSTYEQY
TRBJ2-1,TRBV13,ASSLRYNEQF
TRBJ1-6,TRBV25-1,ASKTGDSPLH
TRBJ2-6,TRBV19,ASRKRHGETGANVLT
TRBJ1-1,TRBV2,ASSGGYTEAF
TRBJ2-2,TRBV28,ASRNRDIRNTGELF
TRBJ1-3,TRBV13,ASSLTWSSGNTIY
TRBJ2-1,TRBV30,AWSVTSGGPAPYNEQF
TRBJ2-1,TRBV27,ASSSSGGITEQF
TRBJ1-6,TRBV30,AWREWSSYNSPLH
TRBJ1-6,TRBV5-4,ASSFLQGSDSPLH
TRBJ2-7,TRBV5-4,ASSFDSNYEQY
TRBJ1-1,TRBV5-1,ASSSGQSAEAF
TRBJ1-1,TRBV3-1/TRBV3-2,ASSYGPSTEAF
TRBJ2-2,TRBV3-1/TRBV3-2,ASSHRGSTGELF
TRBJ1-2,TRBV29-1,SVGEDGYT
TRBJ2-2,TRBV6-1,ASSEEWRAGELF
TRBJ2-7,TRBV5-6,ASSLYAGAGSYEQY
TRBJ2-2,TRBV18,ASSPDRGAGELF
TRBJ1-2,TRBV12-3/TRBV12-4,ASRATGDYGYT
TRBJ2-7,TRBV5-6,ASSLIFDEQY
TRBJ2-7,TRBV7-2,ASSLGTSGDQY
TRBJ2-6,TRBV6-2/TRBV6-3,ASSRQGREANVLT
TRBJ1-6,TRBV19,ASSLRTASSYNSPLH
TRBJ2-7,TRBV27,ASSPAGTVSYEQY
TRBJ2-2,TRBV18,ASSPLQSTGELF
TRBJ2-1,TRBV4-3,ASSQGRNNEQF
TRBJ2-1,TRBV5-1,ASSQGQGVYNEQF
TRBJ1-6,TRBV15,ATSSRRDSYNSPLH
TRBJ1-1,TRBV29-1,SVDRGNTEAF
TRBJ1-2,TRBV13,ASSPKRAERLYGYT
TRBJ2-6,TRBV2,ASSNTGGSLGANVLT
TRBJ2-2,TRBV19,ASRRQGAAGELF
TRBJ2-7,TRBV12-3/TRBV12-4,ASSFGGVYEQY
TRBJ2-7,TRBV19,ASSLDRGGEQY
TRBJ1-2,TRBV9,ASSVAGRGVDRGYT
TRBJ2-1,TRBV7-2,ASSLGRGGNEQF
TRBJ2-7,TRBV25-1,ASSGQSYEQY
TRBJ1-4,TRBV2,ASSEVQDNEKLF
TRBJ2-7,TRBV28,ASTLLRGLNEQY
TRBJ1-5,TRBV2,ASMDRYSNQPQH
TRBJ1-1,TRBV7-8,ASSTPRTGEAF
TRBJ2-7,TRBV5-1,ASSPSTGYEQY